A selection of T cell receptor beta chains follows, all from one sample in a study of CD8 T cells in Susac syndrome. From the immunoSEQ multiplex PCR reads, TCRdb called clonotypes with MiXCR, one entry per CDR3 protein. The data hold 160,000 or so distinct CDR3 sequences, with about 91% observed a single time. The sample comprised CD4+ T cells from PBMCs. These receptors were taken from a human donor in good health. CDR3s include the opening cysteine and the closing phenylalanine or tryptophan. Fields, in order: V gene, J gene, clone size, CDR3 protein. Some rows mark clone size as missing; the rest say once, few, many or name a class of expanded clone.

V: TRBV30; J: TRBJ1-1; size: -; CDR3: CAWGTGFNTEAFF
V: TRBV18; J: TRBJ1-1; size: -; CDR3: CASSPAPGGDTEAFF
V: TRBV11-2; J: TRBJ2-5; size: -; CDR3: CASSPGVTQYF
V: TRBV2; J: TRBJ1-5; size: once; CDR3: CASSEDGEPNQPQHF
V: TRBV4-3; J: TRBJ1-3; size: once; CDR3: CASSQSVTSGNTIYF
V: TRBV20-1; J: TRBJ2-7; size: -; CDR3: CSAAGDRVFYEQYF
V: TRBV3-1; J: TRBJ2-1; size: -; CDR3: CASSQVGVNEQFF
V: TRBV6-5; J: TRBJ2-7; size: once; CDR3: CASSPRQSYEQYF
V: TRBV30; J: TRBJ1-1; size: -; CDR3: CASFWGNTEAFF
V: TRBV19; J: TRBJ2-2; size: -; CDR3: CASMDSANTGELFF
V: TRBV6-1; J: TRBJ1-1; size: -; CDR3: CASTRDKRNTEAFF
V: TRBV18; J: TRBJ2-1; size: -; CDR3: CASSPGGGASYNEQFF
V: TRBV3-1; J: TRBJ2-4; size: once; CDR3: CASSQAENIQYF
V: TRBV28; J: TRBJ2-2; size: -; CDR3: CASLWGAGGELFF
V: TRBV7-9; J: TRBJ1-1; size: -; CDR3: CASSRNTEAFF
V: TRBV5-1; J: TRBJ2-3; size: -; CDR3: CASSSGTGFATDTQYF
V: TRBV29-1; J: TRBJ2-7; size: -; CDR3: CSVSFGGRDEQYF
V: TRBV19; J: TRBJ2-1; size: -; CDR3: CASSKRDHSYNEQFF
V: TRBV2; J: TRBJ2-7; size: -; CDR3: CASSELGGPYEQYF
V: TRBV5-1; J: TRBJ2-5; size: -; CDR3: CASSLRSGTSQETQYF
V: TRBV7-2; J: TRBJ1-5; size: -; CDR3: CASSRGYNQPQHF
V: TRBV12-3/TRBV12-4; J: TRBJ2-5; size: once; CDR3: CASSLMAGAGETQYF
V: TRBV29-1; J: TRBJ2-5; size: -; CDR3: CSALTGQETQYF
V: TRBV7-9; J: TRBJ1-3; size: -; CDR3: CASARTGGASENTIYF
V: TRBV6-6; J: TRBJ1-4; size: -; CDR3: CASSLGQGTDEKLFF
V: TRBV10-3; J: TRBJ1-2; size: -; CDR3: CAISGTNFQYTF
V: TRBV12-3/TRBV12-4; J: TRBJ1-5; size: -; CDR3: CASSPGDSSNQPQHF
V: TRBV6-2/TRBV6-3; J: TRBJ2-2; size: once; CDR3: CASSRALDGAGELFF
V: TRBV3-1; J: TRBJ1-1; size: once; CDR3: CASSQAGRDTEAFF
V: TRBV2; J: TRBJ1-4; size: -; CDR3: CASSEKGAFEKLFF
V: TRBV18; J: TRBJ1-1; size: -; CDR3: CASSPKRNTEAFF
V: TRBV19; J: TRBJ2-2; size: -; CDR3: CASSMDRVGELFF
V: TRBV27; J: TRBJ2-7; size: -; CDR3: CASSPLPIGARPYEQYF
V: TRBV20-1; J: TRBJ2-7; size: -; CDR3: CSARVAGREQYF
V: TRBV29-1; J: TRBJ2-5; size: -; CDR3: CSVERGRETQYF
V: TRBV5-1; J: TRBJ2-1; size: -; CDR3: CASSFQVEQFF
V: TRBV3-1; J: TRBJ2-7; size: -; CDR3: CASSQDRGQVREQYF
V: TRBV7-3; J: TRBJ2-5; size: -; CDR3: CASSPIRTNQETQYF
V: TRBV3-1; J: TRBJ1-1; size: -; CDR3: CASLRSGEGTEAFF
V: TRBV5-4; J: TRBJ2-5; size: -; CDR3: CASSGSGGAGETQYF
V: TRBV5-1; J: TRBJ2-1; size: -; CDR3: CASSGTGVGYNEQFF
V: TRBV5-1; J: TRBJ1-4; size: -; CDR3: CASSSGQQGEKLFF
V: TRBV6-2/TRBV6-3; J: TRBJ2-5; size: few; CDR3: CASTRQVMETQYF
V: TRBV18; J: TRBJ1-2; size: -; CDR3: CASSPNRGQDYGYTF
V: TRBV30; J: TRBJ2-1; size: -; CDR3: CAFTGGGPYNEQFF
V: TRBV7-2; J: TRBJ1-5; size: -; CDR3: CASSLAFGGFQPQHF
V: TRBV20-1; J: TRBJ1-2; size: once; CDR3: CSARTKGVGYGYTF
V: TRBV7-2; J: TRBJ1-2; size: -; CDR3: CASRLTGGRGYTF